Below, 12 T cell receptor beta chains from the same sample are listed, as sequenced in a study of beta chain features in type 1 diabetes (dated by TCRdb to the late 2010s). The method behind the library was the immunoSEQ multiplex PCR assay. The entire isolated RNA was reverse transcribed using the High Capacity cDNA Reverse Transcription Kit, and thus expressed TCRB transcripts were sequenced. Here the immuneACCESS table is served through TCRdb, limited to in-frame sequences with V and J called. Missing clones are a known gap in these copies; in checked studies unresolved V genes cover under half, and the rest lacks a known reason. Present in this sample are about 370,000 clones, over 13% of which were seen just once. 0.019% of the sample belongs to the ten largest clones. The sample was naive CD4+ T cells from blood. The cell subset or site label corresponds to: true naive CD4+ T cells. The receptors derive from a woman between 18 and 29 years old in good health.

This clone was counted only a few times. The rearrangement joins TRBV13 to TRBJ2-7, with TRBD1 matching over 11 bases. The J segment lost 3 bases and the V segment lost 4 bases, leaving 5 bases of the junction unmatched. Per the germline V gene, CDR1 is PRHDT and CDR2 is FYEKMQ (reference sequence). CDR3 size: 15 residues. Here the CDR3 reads CASSSGTGGRYEQYF. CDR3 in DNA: TGTGCCAGCAGCTCCGGGACAGGGGGGCGCTACGAGCAGTACTTC.

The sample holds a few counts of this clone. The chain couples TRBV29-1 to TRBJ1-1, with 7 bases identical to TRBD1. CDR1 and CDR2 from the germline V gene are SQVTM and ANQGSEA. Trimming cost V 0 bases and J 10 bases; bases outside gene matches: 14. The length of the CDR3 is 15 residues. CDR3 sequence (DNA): TGCAGCGTTGAAGATAGGTTAAGGGACAGCCAAGGAGCTTTCTTT. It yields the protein CSVEDRLRDSQGAFF.

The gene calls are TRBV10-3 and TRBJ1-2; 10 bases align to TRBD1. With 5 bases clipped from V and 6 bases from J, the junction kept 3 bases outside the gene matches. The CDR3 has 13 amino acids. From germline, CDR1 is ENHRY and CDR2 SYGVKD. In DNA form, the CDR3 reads TGTGCCATCAGTTATGGGACAGGGGATGGCTACACCTTC. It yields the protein CAISYGTGDGYTF.

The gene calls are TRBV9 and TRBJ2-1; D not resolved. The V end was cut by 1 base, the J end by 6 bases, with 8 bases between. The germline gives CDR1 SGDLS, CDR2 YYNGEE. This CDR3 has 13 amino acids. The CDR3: CASSVTASNEQFF. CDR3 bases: TGTGCCAGCAGCGTAACAGCTTCCAATGAGCAGTTCTTC.

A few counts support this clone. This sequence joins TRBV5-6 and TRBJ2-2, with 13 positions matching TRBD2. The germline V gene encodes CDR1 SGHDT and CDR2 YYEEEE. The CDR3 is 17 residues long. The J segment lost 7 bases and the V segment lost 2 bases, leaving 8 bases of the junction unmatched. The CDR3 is CASSFNGLAGAGGELFF. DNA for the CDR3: TGTGCCAGCAGCTTTAACGGACTAGCGGGAGCCGGCGGGGAGCTGTTTTTT.

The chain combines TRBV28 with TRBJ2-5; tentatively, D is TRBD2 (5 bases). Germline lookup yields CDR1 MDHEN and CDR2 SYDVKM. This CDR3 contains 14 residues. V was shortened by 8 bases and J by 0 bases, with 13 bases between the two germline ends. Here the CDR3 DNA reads TGTGCCAGCGGCGGCGGGTACTACCAAGAGACCCAGTACTTC. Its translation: CASGGGYYQETQYF.

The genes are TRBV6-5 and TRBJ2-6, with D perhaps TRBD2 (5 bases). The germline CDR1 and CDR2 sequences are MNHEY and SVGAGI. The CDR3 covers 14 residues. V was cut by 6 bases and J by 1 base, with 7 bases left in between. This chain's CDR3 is CASSRRSGANVLTF. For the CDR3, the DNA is TGTGCCAGCAGCCGGAGGTCTGGGGCCAACGTCCTGACTTTC.

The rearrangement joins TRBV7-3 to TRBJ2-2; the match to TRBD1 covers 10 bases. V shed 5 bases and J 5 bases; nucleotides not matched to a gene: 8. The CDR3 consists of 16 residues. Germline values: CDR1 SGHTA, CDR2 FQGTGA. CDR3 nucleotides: TGTGCCAGCAGCAGACAGGGGGCCGTGGGGACCGGGGAGCTGTTTTTT. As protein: CASSRQGAVGTGELFF. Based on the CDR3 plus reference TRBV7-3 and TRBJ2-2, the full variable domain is GAGVSQTPSNKVTEKGKYVELRCDPISGHTALYWYRQSLGQGPEFLIYFQGTGAADDSGLPNDRFFAVRPEGSVSTLKIQRTERGDSAVYLCASSRQGAVGTGELFFGEGSRLTVL.

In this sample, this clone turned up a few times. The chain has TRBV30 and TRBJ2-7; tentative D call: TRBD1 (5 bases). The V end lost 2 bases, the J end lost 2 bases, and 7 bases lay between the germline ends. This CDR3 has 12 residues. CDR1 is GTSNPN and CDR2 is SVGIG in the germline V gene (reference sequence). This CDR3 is CAWSQGTYEQYF. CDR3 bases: TGTGCCTGGAGTCAGGGAACCTACGAGCAGTACTTC.

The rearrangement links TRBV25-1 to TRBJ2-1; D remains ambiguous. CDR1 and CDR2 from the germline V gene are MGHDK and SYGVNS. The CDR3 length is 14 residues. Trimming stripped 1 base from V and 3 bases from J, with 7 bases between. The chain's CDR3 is CASSESRLYNEQFF. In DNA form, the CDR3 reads TGTGCCAGCAGTGAATCCCGTCTCTACAATGAGCAGTTCTTC.

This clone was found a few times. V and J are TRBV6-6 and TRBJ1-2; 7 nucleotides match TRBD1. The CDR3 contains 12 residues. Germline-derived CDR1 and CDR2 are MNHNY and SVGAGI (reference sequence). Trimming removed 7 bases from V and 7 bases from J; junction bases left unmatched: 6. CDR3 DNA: TGTGCCAGCATCTACAGGGGTTCTGGCTACACCTTC. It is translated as CASIYRGSGYTF.

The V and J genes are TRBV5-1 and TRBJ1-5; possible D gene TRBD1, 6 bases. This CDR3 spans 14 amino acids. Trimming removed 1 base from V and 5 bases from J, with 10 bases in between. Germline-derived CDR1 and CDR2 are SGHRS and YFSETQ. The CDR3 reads CASSLSGDDQPQHF. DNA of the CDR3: TGCGCCAGCAGCTTGTCAGGGGATGATCAGCCCCAGCATTTT.